This is a list of T cell receptor beta chains from one sample in a study of blood T cells in healthy people across ages. TCRdb reprocessed the 5' RACE reads with MiXCR, giving one entry per CDR3 protein. This sample yields fewer than 900,000 distinct CDR3 sequences, of which about 36% are seen a single time; 10% to 15% belongs to the top ten. Sequencing used blood. These receptors came from a man aged 18-30 years in good health. The CDR3 runs from the conserved cysteine through the conserved F or W. Each record gives: D gene, CDR3 length, clone size, V gene, J gene, CDR3 protein, CDR3 DNA. The D gene is left open where the match is weak. For some rows the clone size is stated as once, few or many, or as a class when expanded; others skip it.

>.|13|few|TRBV7-3|TRBJ2-3
CASSSAETDTQYF
TGTGCCAGCAGCTCCGCGGAAACAGATACGCAGTATTTT
>TRBD2|15|.|TRBV6-2/TRBV6-3|TRBJ2-4
CASTDSGATYNEQYF
TGTGCCAGCACAGATAGCGGGGCCACCTACAATGAGCAGTACTTC
>TRBD2|17|many|TRBV5-1|TRBJ2-1
CASSLTNLGGSYNEQFF
TGCGCCAGCAGCTTGACCAATTTGGGGGGGTCCTACAATGAGCAGTTCTTC
>.|14|few|TRBV4-2|TRBJ2-1
CASNGGGAYNEQFF
TGTGCCAGCAATGGGGGTGGCGCCTACAATGAGCAGTTCTTC
>.|15|few|TRBV27|TRBJ2-7
CASSPRRVGPYEQYF
TGTGCCAGCAGTCCCCGACGGGTGGGCCCCTACGAGCAGTACTTC
>TRBD1|18|.|TRBV5-4|TRBJ2-6
CASSTGQGVPSGANVLTF
TGTGCCAGCAGCACCGGACAGGGGGTCCCCTCTGGGGCCAACGTCCTGACTTTC
>TRBD2|15|.|TRBV27|TRBJ2-1
CASSLVFGGGNEQFF
TGTGCCAGCAGTTTAGTGTTTGGCGGGGGCAATGAGCAGTTCTTC
>TRBD1|15|.|TRBV2|TRBJ1-2
CAHPGGTAKDYGYTF
TGTGCCCACCCGGGGGGGACAGCGAAAGACTATGGCTACACCTTC
>.|16|.|TRBV7-2|TRBJ2-5
CASSLVASDGGETQYF
TGTGCCAGCAGCTTAGTGGCCAGTGACGGTGGAGAGACCCAGTACTTC
>TRBD1|15|few|TRBV15|TRBJ1-6
CATSRPGQGGSPLHF
TGTGCCACCAGCAGGCCCGGACAGGGAGGTTCACCCCTCCACTTT
>.|17|.|TRBV7-2|TRBJ2-1
CASSLGGHFIQPNEQFF
TGTGCCAGCAGCTTAGGGGGACACTTCATTCAGCCCAATGAGCAGTTCTTC